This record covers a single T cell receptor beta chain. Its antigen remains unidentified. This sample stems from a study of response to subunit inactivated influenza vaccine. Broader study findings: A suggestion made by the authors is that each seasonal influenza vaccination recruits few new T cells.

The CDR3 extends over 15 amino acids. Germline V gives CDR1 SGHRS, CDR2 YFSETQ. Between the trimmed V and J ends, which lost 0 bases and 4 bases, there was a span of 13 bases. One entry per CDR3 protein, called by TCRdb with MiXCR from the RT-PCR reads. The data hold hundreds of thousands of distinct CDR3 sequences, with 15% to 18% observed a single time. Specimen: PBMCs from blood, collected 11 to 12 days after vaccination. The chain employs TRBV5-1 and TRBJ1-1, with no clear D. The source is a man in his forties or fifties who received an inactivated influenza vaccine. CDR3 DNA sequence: TGCGCCAGCAGCTTGGCCGGGGTGTCGGGCACTGAAGCTTTCTTT. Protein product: CASSLAGVSGTEAFF.